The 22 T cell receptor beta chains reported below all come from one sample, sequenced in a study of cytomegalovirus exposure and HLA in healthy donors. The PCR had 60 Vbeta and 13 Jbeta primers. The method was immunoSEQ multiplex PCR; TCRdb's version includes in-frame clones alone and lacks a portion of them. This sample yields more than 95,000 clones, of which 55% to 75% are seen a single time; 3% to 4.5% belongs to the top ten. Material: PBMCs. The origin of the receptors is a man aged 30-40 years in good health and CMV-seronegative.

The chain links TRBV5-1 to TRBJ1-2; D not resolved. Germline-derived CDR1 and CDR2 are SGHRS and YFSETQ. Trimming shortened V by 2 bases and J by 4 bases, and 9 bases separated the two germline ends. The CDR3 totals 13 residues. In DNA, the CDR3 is TGCGCCAGCAGCTTTGGGAGGTTCTATGGCTACACCTTC. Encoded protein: CASSFGRFYGYTF.

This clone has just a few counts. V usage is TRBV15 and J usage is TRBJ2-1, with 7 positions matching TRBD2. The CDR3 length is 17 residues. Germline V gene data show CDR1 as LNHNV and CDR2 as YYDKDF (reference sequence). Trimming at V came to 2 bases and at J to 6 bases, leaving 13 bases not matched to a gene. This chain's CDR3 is CATSRSLTGPGGNEQFF. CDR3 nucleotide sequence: TGTGCCACCAGCAGATCACTCACGGGGCCGGGGGGCAATGAGCAGTTCTTC. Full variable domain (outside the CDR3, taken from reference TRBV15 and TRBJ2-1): DAMVIQNPRYQVTQFGKPVTLSCSQTLNHNVMYWYQQKSSQAPKLLFHYYDKDFNNEADTPDNFQSRRPNTSFCFLDIRSPGLGDTAMYLCATSRSLTGPGGNEQFFGPGTRLTVL.

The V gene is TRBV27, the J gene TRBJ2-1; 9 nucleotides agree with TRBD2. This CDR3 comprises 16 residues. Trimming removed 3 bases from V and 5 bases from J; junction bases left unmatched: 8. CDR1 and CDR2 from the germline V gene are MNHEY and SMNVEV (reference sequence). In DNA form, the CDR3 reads TGTGCCAGCAGTTTGGGGGCTAGCGGGGAGCACAATGAGCAGTTCTTC. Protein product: CASSLGASGEHNEQFF.

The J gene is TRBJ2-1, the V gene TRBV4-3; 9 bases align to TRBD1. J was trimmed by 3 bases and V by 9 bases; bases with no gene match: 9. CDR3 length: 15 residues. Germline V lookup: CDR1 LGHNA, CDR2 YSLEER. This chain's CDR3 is CASSGAGQGYNEQFF. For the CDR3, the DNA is TGCGCCAGTAGTGGGGCGGGACAGGGCTACAATGAGCAGTTCTTC.

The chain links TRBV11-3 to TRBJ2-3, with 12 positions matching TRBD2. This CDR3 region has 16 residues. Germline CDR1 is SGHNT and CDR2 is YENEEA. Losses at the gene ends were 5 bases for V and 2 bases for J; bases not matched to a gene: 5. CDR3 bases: TGTGCCAGCAGCGAGCGACTAGCGGGGGCCACAGATACGCAGTATTTT. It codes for CASSERLAGATDTQYF.

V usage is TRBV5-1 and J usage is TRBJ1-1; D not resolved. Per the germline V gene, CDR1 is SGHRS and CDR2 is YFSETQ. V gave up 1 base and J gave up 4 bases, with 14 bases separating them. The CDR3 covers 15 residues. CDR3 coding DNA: TGCGCCAGCAGCTTGAGCACGCCGGAGGGCACTGAAGCTTTCTTT. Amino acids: CASSLSTPEGTEAFF.

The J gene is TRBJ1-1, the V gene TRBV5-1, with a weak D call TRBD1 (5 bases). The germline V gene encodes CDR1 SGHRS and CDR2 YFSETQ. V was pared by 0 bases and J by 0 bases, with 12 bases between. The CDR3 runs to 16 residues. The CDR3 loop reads CASSLAGRGMNTEAFF. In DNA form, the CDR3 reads TGCGCCAGCAGCTTGGCGGGGCGGGGGATGAACACTGAAGCTTTCTTT.

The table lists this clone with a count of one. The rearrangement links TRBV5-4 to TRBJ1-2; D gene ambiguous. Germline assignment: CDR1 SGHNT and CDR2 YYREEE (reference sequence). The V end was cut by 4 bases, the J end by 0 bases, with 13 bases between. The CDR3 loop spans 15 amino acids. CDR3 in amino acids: CASSPGGVSNYGYTF. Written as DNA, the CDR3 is TGTGCCAGCAGCCCCGGCGGGGTCTCTAACTATGGCTACACCTTC.

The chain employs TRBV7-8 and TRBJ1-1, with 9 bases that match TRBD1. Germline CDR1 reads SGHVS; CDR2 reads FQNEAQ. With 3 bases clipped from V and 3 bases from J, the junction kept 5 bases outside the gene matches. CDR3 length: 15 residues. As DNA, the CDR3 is TGTGCCAGCAGCTTGGAGACAGGGGGACACACTGAAGCTTTCTTT. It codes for CASSLETGGHTEAFF.

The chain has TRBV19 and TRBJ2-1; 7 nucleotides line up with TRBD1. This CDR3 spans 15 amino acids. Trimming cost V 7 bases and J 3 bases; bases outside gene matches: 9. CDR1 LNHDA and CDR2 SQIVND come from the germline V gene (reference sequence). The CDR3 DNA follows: TGTGCCAGTACCGTACAGGGGACAAGCTACAATGAGCAGTTCTTC. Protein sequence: CASTVQGTSYNEQFF.

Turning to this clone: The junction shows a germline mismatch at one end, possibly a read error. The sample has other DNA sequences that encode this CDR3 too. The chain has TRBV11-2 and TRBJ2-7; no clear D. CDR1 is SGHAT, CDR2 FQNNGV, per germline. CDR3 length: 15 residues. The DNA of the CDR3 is TGTGCCAGCAGCCTAGATCTAACAGCATCCTACGAGCAGTACTTC. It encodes CASSLDLTASYEQYF.

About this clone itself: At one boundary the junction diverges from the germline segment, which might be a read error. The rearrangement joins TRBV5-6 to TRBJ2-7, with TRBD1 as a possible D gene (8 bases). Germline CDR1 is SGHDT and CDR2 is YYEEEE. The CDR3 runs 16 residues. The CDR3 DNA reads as TGTGCCAGCGGCTTCACAGGGGGGGTGATTTTCTACGAGCAGTACTTC. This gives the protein CASGFTGGVIFYEQYF.

The DNA of the CDR3 is TGTGCCAGCAGCTTCCAGATGGGGGGGGGCACCTTC. The encoded protein is CASSFQMGGGTF. The V gene is TRBV5-6, the J gene TRBJ1-2; D possibly corresponds to TRBD1 (5 bases). V was clipped by 2 bases and J by 13 bases, with 15 bases between them. Germline loops: CDR1 SGHDT, CDR2 YYEEEE. CDR3 size: 12 residues.

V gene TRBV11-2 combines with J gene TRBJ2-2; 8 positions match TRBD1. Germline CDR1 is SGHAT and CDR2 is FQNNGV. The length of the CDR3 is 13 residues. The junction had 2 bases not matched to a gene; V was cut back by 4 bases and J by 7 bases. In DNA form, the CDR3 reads TGTGCCAGCAGCTCGGACAGGGTCGGGGAGCTGTTTTTT. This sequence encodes CASSSDRVGELFF.

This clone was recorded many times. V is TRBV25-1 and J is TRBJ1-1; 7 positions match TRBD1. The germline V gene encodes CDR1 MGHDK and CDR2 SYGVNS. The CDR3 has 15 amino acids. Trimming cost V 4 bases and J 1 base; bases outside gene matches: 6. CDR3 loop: CASSAPRQGNTEAFF. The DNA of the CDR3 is TGTGCCAGCAGTGCTCCCCGACAGGGGAACACTGAAGCTTTCTTT.

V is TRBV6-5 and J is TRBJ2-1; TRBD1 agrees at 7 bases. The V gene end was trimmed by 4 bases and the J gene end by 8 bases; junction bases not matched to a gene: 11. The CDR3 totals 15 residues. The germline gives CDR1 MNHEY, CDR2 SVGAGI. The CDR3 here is CASSSPATGHHEQFF. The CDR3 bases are TGTGCCAGCAGTTCCCCCGCGACAGGGCACCATGAGCAGTTCTTC.

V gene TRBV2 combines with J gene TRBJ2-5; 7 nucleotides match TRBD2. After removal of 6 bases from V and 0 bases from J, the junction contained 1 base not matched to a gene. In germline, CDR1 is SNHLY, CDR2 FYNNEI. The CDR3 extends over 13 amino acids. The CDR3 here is CASRGGYQETQYF. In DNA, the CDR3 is TGTGCCAGCAGGGGGGGGTACCAAGAGACCCAGTACTTC.

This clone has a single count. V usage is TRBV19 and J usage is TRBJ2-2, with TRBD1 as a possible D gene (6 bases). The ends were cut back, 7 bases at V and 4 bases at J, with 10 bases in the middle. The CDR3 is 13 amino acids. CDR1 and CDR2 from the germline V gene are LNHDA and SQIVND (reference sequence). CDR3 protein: CASTSGATGELFF. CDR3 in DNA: TGTGCCAGTACCTCAGGGGCCACCGGGGAGCTGTTTTTT.

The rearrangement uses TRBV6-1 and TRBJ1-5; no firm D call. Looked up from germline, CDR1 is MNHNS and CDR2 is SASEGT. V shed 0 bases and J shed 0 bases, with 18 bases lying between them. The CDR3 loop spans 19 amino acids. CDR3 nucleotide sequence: TGTGCCAGCAGTGAAGCGACCCTTCGGGTGCGGGCTAGCAATCAGCCCCAGCATTTT. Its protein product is CASSEATLRVRASNQPQHF.

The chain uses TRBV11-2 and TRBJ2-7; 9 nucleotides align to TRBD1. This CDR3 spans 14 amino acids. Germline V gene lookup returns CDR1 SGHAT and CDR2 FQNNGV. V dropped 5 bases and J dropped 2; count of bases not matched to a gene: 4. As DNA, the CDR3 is TGTGCCAGCAGCCAATGGACAGGGGCCTACGAGCAGTACTTC. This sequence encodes CASSQWTGAYEQYF.

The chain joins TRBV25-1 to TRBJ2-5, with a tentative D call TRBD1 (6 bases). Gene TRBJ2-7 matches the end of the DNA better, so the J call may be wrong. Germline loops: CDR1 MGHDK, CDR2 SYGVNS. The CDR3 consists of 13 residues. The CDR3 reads CASRNRVGDEQYF. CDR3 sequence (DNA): TGTGCCAGCCGGAACAGGGTCGGCGACGAGCAGTACTTC.

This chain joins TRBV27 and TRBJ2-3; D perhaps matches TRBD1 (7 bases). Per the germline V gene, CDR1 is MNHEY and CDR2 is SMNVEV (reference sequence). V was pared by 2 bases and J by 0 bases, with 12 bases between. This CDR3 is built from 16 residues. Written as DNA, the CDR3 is TGTGCCAGCAGTTTACAGCCAGGGGGGAGCACAGATACGCAGTATTTT. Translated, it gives CASSLQPGGSTDTQYF.